Sequencing of this TCR beta chain was carried out in a study of cytomegalovirus exposure and HLA in healthy donors. Across the whole study: A subsequent analysis reported that the roughly 120 validation repertoires were produced on the same platform that had also been used for the 600 to 700 first-cohort repertoires.

For this clone: Its specificity is not known.

CDR3 length: 14 residues. V lost 6 bases and J lost 6, with 17 bases in between. Germline V gives CDR1 SGHNT, CDR2 YYREEE (reference sequence). TCRdb's copy holds only in-frame clones and misses some; the assay was immunoSEQ multiplex PCR. The data contain approximately 110,000 clones, around nine tenths of them singletons. Study outcomes and limitations: The listing of 150 or so TCR beta chains classed them as cytomegalovirus-associated. Reportedly, diagnosis of cytomegalovirus status by the classifier showed high specificity and sensitivity.

Sample: PBMCs. The chain employs TRBV5-4 and TRBJ2-3, with D possibly TRBD1 on 6 matching bases. The receptor was derived from a woman under 30 in good health and CMV-seronegative. Here the CDR3 DNA reads TGTGCCAGCAAAGAGACAGGAGCCGAGGATACGCAGTATTTT. Residues: CASKETGAEDTQYF.